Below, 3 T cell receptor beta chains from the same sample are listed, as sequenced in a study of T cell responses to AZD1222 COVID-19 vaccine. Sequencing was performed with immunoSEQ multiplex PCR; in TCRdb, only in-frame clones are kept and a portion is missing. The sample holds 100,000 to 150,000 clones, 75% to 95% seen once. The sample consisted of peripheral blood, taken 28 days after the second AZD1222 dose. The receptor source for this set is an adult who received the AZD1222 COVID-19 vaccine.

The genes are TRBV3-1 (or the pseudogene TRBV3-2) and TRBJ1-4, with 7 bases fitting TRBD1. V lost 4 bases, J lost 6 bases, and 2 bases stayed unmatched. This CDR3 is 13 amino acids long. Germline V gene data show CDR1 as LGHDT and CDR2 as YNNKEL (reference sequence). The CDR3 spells CASSPQGDEKLFF. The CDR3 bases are TGTGCCAGCAGCCCGCAGGGGGATGAAAAACTGTTTTTT.

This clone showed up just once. The CDR3, as DNA: TGCGCCAGCAGCCCCCTAGCGGGAGTTTACAATGAGCAGTTCTTC. Translation gives CASSPLAGVYNEQFF. The gene calls are TRBV4-3 and TRBJ2-1; 10 bases match TRBD2. From germline, CDR1 is LGHNA and CDR2 YSLEER. This CDR3 is built from 15 residues. The ends lost 4 bases at V and 4 bases at J; junction bases unmatched: 4.

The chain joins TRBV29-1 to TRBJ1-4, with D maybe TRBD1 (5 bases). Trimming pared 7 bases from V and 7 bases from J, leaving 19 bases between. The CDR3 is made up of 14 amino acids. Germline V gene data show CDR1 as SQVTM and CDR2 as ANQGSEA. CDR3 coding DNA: TGCAGCGCGCACGCCTTGGGGGAGGGTGAAAAACTGTTTTTT. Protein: CSAHALGEGEKLFF.